These 12 T cell receptor beta chains were all obtained from the same sample, sequenced in a study of blood T cells in healthy people across ages. The authors ran a second PCR of roughly 7 to 11 cycles using a sample-barcoded 5' primer and a J-beta primer mix. A single record per CDR3 protein comes from TCRdb applying MiXCR to the 5' RACE reads. The table has 2 million or so distinct CDR3 sequences, 49% seen once. The sample consisted of blood. These receptors were collected from a woman between 40 and 50 years old in good health.

This clonotype has more than one count but fewer than ten. V and J are TRBV4-2 and TRBJ2-3; D gene uncertain. The CDR3 is 19 residues long. Germline V gene sequence: CDR1 LGHNA, CDR2 YNFKEQ. The ends were cut back, 1 base at V and 2 bases at J, with 22 bases in the middle. This CDR3 is CASSQVSLGRRKDTDTQYF. CDR3 in DNA: TGTGCCAGCAGCCAAGTCTCCCTAGGTAGACGGAAAGACACAGATACGCAGTATTTT.

V and J are TRBV27 and TRBJ1-5; a weak D match, TRBD1 (5 bases). This CDR3 contains 15 residues. Trimming stripped 5 bases from V and 5 bases from J, with 16 bases between. CDR1 and CDR2 from the germline V gene are MNHEY and SMNVEV (reference sequence). The CDR3 loop reads CASSPGGSGYQPQHF. CDR3 bases: TGTGCCAGCAGTCCTGGGGGAAGTGGCTATCAGCCCCAGCATTTT.

The table lists this clonotype with a few counts. The chain employs TRBV4-1 and TRBJ2-1, with 8 bases matching TRBD2. This CDR3 is built from 17 residues. Germline CDR1 reads MGHRA; CDR2 reads YSYEKL. V trimming: 1 base; J trimming: 7 bases; junction bases outside the gene matches: 12. CDR3 nucleotides: TGCGCCAGCAGCCAAGTAAGAAGCGGGGGCGCCAGAAATGAGCAGTTCTTC. Amino acid sequence: CASSQVRSGGARNEQFF.

This chain joins TRBV4-3 and TRBJ1-1; no reliable D call. Germline CDR1 LGHNA, CDR2 YSLEER. CDR3 length equals 14 residues. V dropped 4 bases and J dropped 1 base, with 10 bases sitting between them. CDR3 nucleotide sequence: TGCGCCAGCAGCCCTTTCCTAGGGAACACTGAAGCTTTCTTT. It is translated as CASSPFLGNTEAFF.

This clonotype appeared a few times. The chain employs TRBV12-3 or TRBV12-4 and TRBJ2-3; 7 bases are a match to TRBD1. After removal of 3 bases from V and 0 bases from J, the junction contained 6 bases not matched to a gene. The CDR3 is 16 residues long. The CDR3 is CASSFPTGVSTDTQYF. The CDR3 nucleotides read TGTGCCAGCAGTTTCCCTACAGGGGTTAGCACAGATACGCAGTATTTT.

This rearrangement joins TRBV10-3 to TRBJ2-7; TRBD2 matches at 15 bases. The ends lost 6 bases at V and 7 bases at J; junction bases unmatched: 16. Germline loops: CDR1 ENHRY, CDR2 SYGVKD. The CDR3 totals 18 residues. In DNA, the CDR3 is TGTGCCATCAGCCCGGGACTAGCGGGGGGAAGAGGGCACGATGAGCAGTACTTC. It codes for CAISPGLAGGRGHDEQYF.

This rearrangement joins TRBV20-1 to TRBJ1-2; TRBD1 is a possible D gene (5 bases). The germline V gene has CDR1 DFQATT and CDR2 SNEGSKA (reference sequence). The CDR3 covers 13 residues. V lost 5 bases and J 1 base, leaving 11 bases between the germline ends. The CDR3 region has the DNA TGCAGTGCTCGTATGGGGCTTAACTATGGCTACACCTTC. It is translated as CSARMGLNYGYTF.

The chain joins TRBV6-2 or TRBV6-3 to TRBJ2-7, with TRBD1 matching 7 bases. The CDR3 extends over 13 amino acids. Germline-derived CDR1 and CDR2 are MNHEY and SVGEGT. The ends lost 4 bases at V and 6 bases at J; junction bases unmatched: 6. The CDR3 nucleotides read TGTGCCAGCAGTTGGACAGGCCTCCTCGAGCAGTACTTC. Encoded protein: CASSWTGLLEQYF.

This chain connects TRBV7-2 to TRBJ2-4; 14 bases align to TRBD2. CDR1 and CDR2 from the germline V gene are SGHTA and FQGNSA. V shed 1 base, J shed 13 bases, and the junction held 9 bases outside the gene matches. CDR3 length: 16 residues. CDR3 nucleotides: TGTGCCAGCAGCTTAGGACTAGCGGGGGGGGACGGGGAGCAGTACTTC. Residues: CASSLGLAGGDGEQYF. Drawing the rest from reference TRBV7-2 and TRBJ2-4, the complete variable domain is GAGVSQSPSNKVTEKGKDVELRCDPISGHTALYWYRQSLGQGLEFLIYFQGNSAPDKSGLPSDRFSAERTGGSVSTLTIQRTQQEDSAVYLCASSLGLAGGDGEQYFGAGTRLSVL.

This chain uses TRBV5-1 with TRBJ2-1, with 8 positions matching TRBD1. The assigned J gene may be wrong: the sequence end matches TRBJ2-7 better. The CDR3 covers 15 residues. Germline assignment: CDR1 SGHRS and CDR2 YFSETQ. CDR3 sequence: CASRAGQGIAYEQYF. In DNA form, the CDR3 reads TGCGCCAGCAGAGCTGGACAGGGTATAGCCTACGAGCAGTACTTC.

V gene TRBV9 combines with J gene TRBJ2-5; no firm D call. In germline, CDR1 is SGDLS, CDR2 YYNGEE. There are 14 residues in the CDR3. V lost 0 bases and J 0 bases, leaving 6 bases between the germline ends. CDR3 sequence: CASSVDFDQETQYF. The CDR3 DNA is TGTGCCAGCAGCGTAGATTTTGACCAAGAGACCCAGTACTTC.

The J gene is TRBJ1-6, the V gene TRBV7-2, with TRBD1 as a possible D gene (5 bases). Trimming shortened V by 5 bases and J by 0 bases, and 17 bases separated the two germline ends. CDR3 length: 18 amino acids. Germline CDR1 reads SGHTA; CDR2 reads FQGNSA. CDR3 DNA: TGTGCCAGCAGCCCGCCGCAGGGCCGGAGCTCCTATAATTCACCCCTCCACTTT. Translation gives CASSPPQGRSSYNSPLHF.